Shown below are 19 T cell receptor beta chains from a single sample sequenced in a study of cytomegalovirus exposure and HLA in healthy donors. Primers for the PCR totalled 60 Vbeta and 13 Jbeta. Measured with immunoSEQ multiplex PCR; TCRdb has only the in-frame clones, and not every one. The sample has 150,000 to 200,000 clones, approximately 83% seen once. Sequencing was performed on PBMCs. The receptors stem from a man aged 18 to 35 in good health and CMV-seropositive.

The chain combines TRBV9 with TRBJ2-3; TRBD1 matches at 7 bases. Germline lookup yields CDR1 SGDLS and CDR2 YYNGEE. After removal of 0 bases from V and 0 bases from J, the junction contained 1 base not matched to a gene. The CDR3 spans 15 residues. The CDR3 DNA is TGTGCCAGCAGCGTAGGACAGGGTAGCACAGATACGCAGTATTTT. Residues: CASSVGQGSTDTQYF.

The rearrangement links TRBV7-3 to TRBJ2-1, with TRBD2 matching over 16 bases. The CDR3 is 18 amino acids. The V and J ends lost 5 bases and 1 base, in that order; junction bases with no gene match: 5. Germline CDR1 and CDR2: SGHTA and FQGTGA. The CDR3 DNA follows: TGTGCCAGCAGCCCCGGGACTAGCGGGGGGGTGTCCTACAATGAGCAGTTCTTC. This sequence encodes CASSPGTSGGVSYNEQFF.

The chain carries TRBV10-2 and TRBJ2-5, with 8 bases lining up with TRBD2. There are 14 residues in the CDR3. In germline, CDR1 is WSHSY, CDR2 SAAADI. The CDR3 DNA follows: TGCGCGATTAAACCGGGGGGGGTTCTAGAGACCCAGTACTTC. Its translation is CAIKPGGVLETQYF.

Worth noting for this clone: This sample also contains other DNA sequences that code for the same CDR3. The chain uses TRBV4-1 and TRBJ2-7; D might be TRBD2 (6 bases). V lost 1 base and J lost 2, with 6 bases in between. CDR1 is MGHRA, CDR2 YSYEKL, per germline. The CDR3 is made up of 13 amino acids. The chain's CDR3 is CASSQGLAYEQYF. The CDR3 region has the DNA TGCGCCAGCAGCCAAGGACTAGCCTACGAGCAGTACTTC.

The chain has TRBV4-3 and TRBJ1-6, with 10 bases that match TRBD1. This CDR3 comprises 16 residues. J was trimmed by 8 bases and V by 0 bases; bases with no gene match: 4. CDR1 and CDR2 (germline): LGHNA, YSLEER. The chain's CDR3 is CASSQDSGQGHSPLHF. The CDR3 nucleotides are TGCGCCAGCAGCCAAGACTCGGGACAGGGGCATTCACCCCTCCACTTT.

V is TRBV6-6 and J is TRBJ1-2; 9 nucleotides agree with TRBD1. Trimming removed 8 bases from V and 7 bases from J; junction bases left unmatched: 11. This CDR3 is built from 14 residues. Germline CDR1 is MNHNY and CDR2 is SVGAGI (reference sequence). This CDR3 is CASGDTGGESGYTF. The CDR3 coding sequence is TGTGCCAGCGGGGATACAGGGGGCGAGAGTGGCTACACCTTC.

The chain links TRBV5-5 to TRBJ2-3; unclear D gene. This CDR3 is 12 amino acids long. From germline, CDR1 is SGHKS and CDR2 YYEKEE (reference sequence). The V end lost 2 bases, the J end lost 3 bases, and 4 bases lay between the germline ends. The CDR3 nucleotides are TGTGCCAGCAGCTTCTCTACAGATACGCAGTATTTT. Encoded protein: CASSFSTDTQYF.

The rearrangement uses TRBV18 and TRBJ1-4, with 7 bases fitting TRBD1. The V and J ends lost 3 bases and 8 bases, in that order; junction bases with no gene match: 9. This CDR3 comprises 15 residues. Germline loops: CDR1 KGHSH, CDR2 LQKENI. CDR3 bases: TGTGCCAGCTCACCGAAGACAGGGACGAAGGAAAAACTGTTTTTT. Translated: CASSPKTGTKEKLFF.

The chain couples TRBV4-1 to TRBJ2-7, with D perhaps matching TRBD1 (6 bases). Trimming shortened V by 2 bases and J by 0 bases, and 20 bases separated the two germline ends. The length of the CDR3 is 18 residues. Germline V gene sequence: CDR1 MGHRA, CDR2 YSYEKL. CDR3 in DNA: TGCGCCAGCAGCCAACATATTTTGGGGGCCCGAGACTCCTACGAGCAGTACTTC. It encodes CASSQHILGARDSYEQYF.

The V and J genes are TRBV5-4 and TRBJ2-3; TRBD2 is a possible D gene (5 bases). The germline CDR1 and CDR2 sequences are SGHNT and YYREEE (reference sequence). V was clipped by 4 bases and J by 1 base, with 13 bases between them. This CDR3 has 15 amino acids. Written as DNA, the CDR3 is TGTGCCAGCAGCCGACCCCCCGGGGGCACAGATACGCAGTATTTT. It codes for CASSRPPGGTDTQYF.

The V call is TRBV5-1, the J call TRBJ2-7; a possible D gene is TRBD2 (5 bases). The V gene lost 0 bases and the J gene lost 2 bases, with 12 bases spanning the gap. CDR3 size: 15 residues. Germline assignment: CDR1 SGHRS and CDR2 YFSETQ. CDR3 sequence (DNA): TGCGCCAGCAGCTTGGAGGCGACTATGACCTACGAGCAGTACTTC. It is translated as CASSLEATMTYEQYF.

The rearrangement uses TRBV5-1 and TRBJ2-7; D gene unclear. Looked up from germline, CDR1 is SGHRS and CDR2 is YFSETQ. The CDR3 is 14 amino acids. V gave up 3 bases and J gave up 2 bases, with 12 bases separating them. Here the CDR3 reads CASSSSGSTYEQYF. As DNA, the CDR3 is TGCGCCAGCAGCTCCTCAGGTTCCACCTACGAGCAGTACTTC.

The gene calls are TRBV5-4 and TRBJ2-2; 14 bases line up with TRBD2. The V and J ends lost 4 bases and 1 base, in that order; junction bases with no gene match: 3. Germline V gene lookup returns CDR1 SGHNT and CDR2 YYREEE (reference sequence). This CDR3 has 17 amino acids. CDR3 DNA sequence: TGTGCCAGCAGCGACGGACTAGCGGGGGGGAACACCGGGGAGCTGTTTTTT. Translation gives CASSDGLAGGNTGELFF.

The V and J genes are TRBV7-2 and TRBJ2-1; D not certain. Germline V gene data show CDR1 as SGHTA and CDR2 as FQGNSA. The V and J ends lost 1 base and 8 bases respectively, with 6 bases between them. This CDR3 has 12 residues. As DNA, the CDR3 is TGTGCCAGCAGCTTAGATATTTATGAGCAGTTCTTC. This gives the protein CASSLDIYEQFF. Together with reference TRBV7-2 and TRBJ2-1, the CDR3 gives the full variable domain: GAGVSQSPSNKVTEKGKDVELRCDPISGHTALYWYRQSLGQGLEFLIYFQGNSAPDKSGLPSDRFSAERTGGSVSTLTIQRTQQEDSAVYLCASSLDIYEQFFGPGTRLTVL.

The gene calls are TRBV5-6 and TRBJ2-1; TRBD1 is a possible D gene (5 bases). Per the germline V gene, CDR1 is SGHDT and CDR2 is YYEEEE. Between the trimmed V and J ends, which lost 0 bases and 5 bases, there was a span of 9 bases. The CDR3 runs to 14 residues. The CDR3 sequence is CASSLATGNNEQFF. The CDR3 DNA follows: TGTGCCAGCAGCTTGGCCACAGGAAACAATGAGCAGTTCTTC.

The V and J genes are TRBV28 and TRBJ2-7, with 9 bases lining up with TRBD2. Germline CDR1 and CDR2: MDHEN and SYDVKM. The CDR3 covers 15 residues. The J segment lost 7 bases and the V segment lost 4 bases, leaving 11 bases of the junction unmatched. The CDR3 DNA reads TGTGCCAGCAGTTCAAGGACTAGCGTGGGTAGGGAGCAGTACTTC. Translated, it gives CASSSRTSVGREQYF.

The chain employs TRBV11-2 and TRBJ2-1, with TRBD2 identical over 11 bases. Trimming removed 2 bases from V and 9 bases from J; junction bases left unmatched: 15. The length of the CDR3 is 18 residues. Germline lookup yields CDR1 SGHAT and CDR2 FQNNGV. CDR3 nucleotide sequence: TGTGCCAGCAGCTTACGATCCCCCGGGACTAGCGGCACTAGTGAGCAGTTCTTC. It encodes CASSLRSPGTSGTSEQFF. Filled out from reference TRBV11-2 and TRBJ2-1, the complete variable domain reads EAGVAQSPRYKIIEKRQSVAFWCNPISGHATLYWYQQILGQGPKLLIQFQNNGVVDDSQLPKDRFSAERLKGVDSTLKIQPAKLEDSAVYLCASSLRSPGTSGTSEQFFGPGTRLTVL.

The chain couples TRBV4-1 to TRBJ1-2; unclear D gene. V dropped 2 bases and J dropped 4 bases, with 11 bases sitting between them. This CDR3 is built from 14 residues. CDR1 and CDR2 from the germline V gene are MGHRA and YSYEKL. The CDR3 spells CASSQFTAGYGYTF. CDR3 DNA sequence: TGCGCCAGCAGCCAATTTACAGCGGGCTATGGCTACACCTTC.

This chain connects TRBV2 to TRBJ1-5; 7 nucleotides line up with TRBD1. Germline trimming cut 6 bases from V and 1 base from J; bases unmatched to any gene: 3. The CDR3 extends over 14 amino acids. Germline V CDR1 and CDR2: SNHLY, FYNNEI. CDR3 loop: CASRAGGSNQPQHF. CDR3 DNA: TGTGCCAGCAGAGCAGGGGGAAGCAATCAGCCCCAGCATTTT.